This T cell receptor (beta chain) was identified during a study of control samples from healthy donors and cancer patients. V was trimmed by 1 base and J by 8 bases, leaving 14 bases between them. The V gene's germline CDR1 is SGHTA and CDR2 FQGNSA. This CDR3 contains 15 residues. This table comes from immunoSEQ multiplex PCR, and its TCRdb copy is limited to in-frame clones, with some not included. The table has 55,000 to 75,000 clones, more than 75% seen once; the top ten hold about 2.2%. Specimen: PBMCs. This TCR was recovered from a woman aged 50 to 60 with head and neck cancer. The chain employs TRBV7-2 and TRBJ1-4, with a tentative D call TRBD1 (5 bases). This CDR3 is CASSLDGAGGEKLFF. CDR3 bases: TGTGCCAGCAGCTTAGATGGGGCAGGTGGAGAAAAACTGTTTTTT.